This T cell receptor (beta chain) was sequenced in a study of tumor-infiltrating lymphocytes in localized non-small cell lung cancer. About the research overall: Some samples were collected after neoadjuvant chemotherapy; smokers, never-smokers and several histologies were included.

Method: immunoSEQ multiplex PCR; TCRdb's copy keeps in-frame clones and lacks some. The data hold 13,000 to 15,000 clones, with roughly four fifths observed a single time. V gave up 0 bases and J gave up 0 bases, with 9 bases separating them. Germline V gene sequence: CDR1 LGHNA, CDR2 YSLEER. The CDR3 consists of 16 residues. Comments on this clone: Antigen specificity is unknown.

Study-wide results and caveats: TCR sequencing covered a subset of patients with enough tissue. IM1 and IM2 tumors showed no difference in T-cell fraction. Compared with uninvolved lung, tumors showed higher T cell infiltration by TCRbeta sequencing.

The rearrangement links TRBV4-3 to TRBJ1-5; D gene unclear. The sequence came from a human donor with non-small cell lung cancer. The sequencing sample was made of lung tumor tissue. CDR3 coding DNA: TGCGCCAGCAGCCAAGATGCATCTCATAGCAATCAGCCCCAGCATTTT. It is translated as CASSQDASHSNQPQHF.